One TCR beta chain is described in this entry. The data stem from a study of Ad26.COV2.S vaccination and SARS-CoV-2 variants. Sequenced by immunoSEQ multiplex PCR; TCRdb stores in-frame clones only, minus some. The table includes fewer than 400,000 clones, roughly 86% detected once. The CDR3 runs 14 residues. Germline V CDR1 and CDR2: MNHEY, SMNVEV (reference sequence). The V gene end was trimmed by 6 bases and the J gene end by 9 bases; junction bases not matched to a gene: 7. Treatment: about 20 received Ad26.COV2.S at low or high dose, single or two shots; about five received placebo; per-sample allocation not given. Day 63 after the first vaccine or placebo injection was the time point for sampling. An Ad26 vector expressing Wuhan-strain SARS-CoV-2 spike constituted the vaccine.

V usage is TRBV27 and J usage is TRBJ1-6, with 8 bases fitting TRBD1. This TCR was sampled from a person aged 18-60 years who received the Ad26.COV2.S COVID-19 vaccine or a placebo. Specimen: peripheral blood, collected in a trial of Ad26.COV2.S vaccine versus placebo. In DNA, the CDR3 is TGTGCCAGCAGATTAACAGGGGGAGTTTCACCCCTCCACTTT. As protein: CASRLTGGVSPLHF.